This is a list of T cell receptor beta chains from one sample in a study of spatial heterogeneity in lung cancer. TCRdb called the 5' RACE reads again in MiXCR, with one record for every CDR3 protein. The data show around 13,000 distinct CDR3 sequences, 4% to 6% seen once. The specimen comprised lung tumor tissue, sampled at surgery. These receptors were taken from a male donor with early-stage non-small cell lung cancer. The CDR3 runs from the conserved cysteine through the conserved F or W. A D gene is named only where the DNA matches it firmly. The size field reads once, few, many, or a class for an expanded clone.

cdr3_nt: TGTGCCAGCAGCGCACTAGCGGGAGAATACAATGAGCAGTTCTTC
cdr3_aa: CASSALAGEYNEQFF
d_call: TRBD2
clone_size: many
v_call: TRBV7-2
j_call: TRBJ2-1

cdr3_nt: TGTGCCAGCAGACAGGGTTCCGGGGAGCTGTTTTTT
cdr3_aa: CASRQGSGELFF
d_call: .
clone_size: many
v_call: TRBV6-2/TRBV6-3
j_call: TRBJ2-2

cdr3_nt: TGTGCCAGCAGCAATTCCCGGGACGAAAAGGAGCAGTACTTC
cdr3_aa: CASSNSRDEKEQYF
d_call: .
clone_size: many
v_call: TRBV7-9
j_call: TRBJ2-7

cdr3_nt: TGTGCCAGCAGCCCACAGGGTAAAGTTAGGAATGAGCAGTTCTTC
cdr3_aa: CASSPQGKVRNEQFF
d_call: .
clone_size: many
v_call: TRBV7-9
j_call: TRBJ2-1

cdr3_nt: TGTGCCAGCAGCGTAGGGAACAGGGCCTATGGCTACACCTTC
cdr3_aa: CASSVGNRAYGYTF
d_call: .
clone_size: many
v_call: TRBV9
j_call: TRBJ1-2

cdr3_nt: TGTGCCTGGAGTATTGCTAACACCGGGGAGCTGTTTTTT
cdr3_aa: CAWSIANTGELFF
d_call: .
clone_size: many
v_call: TRBV30
j_call: TRBJ2-2

cdr3_nt: TGTGCCTGGAGTCTAGCGGGGGGCGGAGGGGATACGCAGTATTTT
cdr3_aa: CAWSLAGGGGDTQYF
d_call: TRBD2
clone_size: many
v_call: TRBV30
j_call: TRBJ2-3

cdr3_nt: TGCGCCAGCAGCCAACGATTCCATGAGCAGTTCTTC
cdr3_aa: CASSQRFHEQFF
d_call: .
clone_size: many
v_call: TRBV4-1
j_call: TRBJ2-1

cdr3_nt: TGTGCCAGCAGCTTAGCTAGCGGGAGGGATTACAATGAGCAGTTCTTC
cdr3_aa: CASSLASGRDYNEQFF
d_call: TRBD2
clone_size: many
v_call: TRBV5-4
j_call: TRBJ2-1

cdr3_nt: TGTGCCAGCTCACCTGGGGAGGGTAGGGCTGAAGCTTTCTTT
cdr3_aa: CASSPGEGRAEAFF
d_call: .
clone_size: many
v_call: TRBV18
j_call: TRBJ1-1